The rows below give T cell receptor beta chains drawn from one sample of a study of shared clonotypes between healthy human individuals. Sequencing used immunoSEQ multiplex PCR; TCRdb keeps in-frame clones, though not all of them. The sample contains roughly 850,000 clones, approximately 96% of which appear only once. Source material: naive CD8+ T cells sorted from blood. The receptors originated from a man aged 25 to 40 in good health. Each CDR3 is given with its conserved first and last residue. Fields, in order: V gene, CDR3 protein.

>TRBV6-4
CASSDLATDTQYF
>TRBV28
CASSLGSSGEGGDNEQFF
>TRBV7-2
CASSLPWLADTDTQYF
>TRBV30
CAWRPADTQYF
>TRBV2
CASKGRLEAFF
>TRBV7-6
CASSLDLGAGQPQHF
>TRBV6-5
CASQDSFSYEQYF
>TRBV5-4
CASRSGQGGYEQYF
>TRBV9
CASSVGDNMYYGYTF
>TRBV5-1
CASTFYGGSPTVYEQYF
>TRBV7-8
CASSWGYEQYF
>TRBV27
CASSFAPTSGSYEQYF
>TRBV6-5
CASSYMSSYNEQFF
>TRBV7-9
CASSRQAAYEQYF
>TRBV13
CASSSRVQRNTIYF
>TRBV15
CATSGRLAGGSSYNEQFF
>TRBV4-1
CASSQDKGQGASSEQFF
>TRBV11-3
CASSLSMGDTQYF
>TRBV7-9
CASSLDRTQYF
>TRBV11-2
CASSFLVGSYNEQFF
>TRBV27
CASSFGQGAEQYF
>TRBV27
CASASGGARYEQYF